The next 30 T cell receptor beta chains were all read from a single sample in a study of cytomegalovirus exposure and HLA in healthy donors. The study ran its PCR with 60 Vbeta and 13 Jbeta primers. The assay was immunoSEQ multiplex PCR, and TCRdb's table has in-frame clones only and misses some. In the table there are 150,000 to 200,000 clones, more than 65% of which are singletons. The sample was PBMCs. These receptors originate from a woman aged 25 to 39 in good health and CMV-seropositive.

The chain carries TRBV9 and TRBJ2-3, with a tentative D call TRBD2 (5 bases). The CDR3 extends over 15 amino acids. The germline CDR1 and CDR2 sequences are SGDLS and YYNGEE. Trimming removed 4 bases from V and 0 bases from J, with 12 bases in between. CDR3 DNA sequence: TGTGCCAGCAGCCCCCTAGCTGTTAGCACAGATACGCAGTATTTT. It is translated as CASSPLAVSTDTQYF.

Concerning this clone: The junction departs from germline at one end; a sequencing error may be responsible. The chain links TRBV10-3 to TRBJ2-7; possibly TRBD1 for D (5 bases). The CDR3 is 19 residues long. From germline, CDR1 is ENHRY and CDR2 SYGVKD. The CDR3 region is CVIRGTGQPPPQNIYEQYF. As DNA, the CDR3 is TGTGTCATCAGAGGTACAGGTCAACCACCTCCGCAAAATATATACGAGCAGTACTTC.

This clone was recorded once. This chain uses TRBV9 with TRBJ1-5, with D maybe TRBD1 (6 bases). This CDR3 is built from 15 residues. Trimming removed 0 bases at V and 0 bases at J, with 7 bases between. CDR1 SGDLS and CDR2 YYNGEE come from the germline V gene. CDR3 sequence reads: CASSVEGGSNQPQHF. DNA of the CDR3: TGTGCCAGCAGCGTAGAAGGGGGTAGCAATCAGCCCCAGCATTTT.

The rearrangement uses TRBV19 and TRBJ1-2; 10 bases match TRBD1. The CDR3 covers 13 residues. J was trimmed by 7 bases and V by 6 bases; bases with no gene match: 5. Germline assignment: CDR1 LNHDA and CDR2 SQIVND (reference sequence). The CDR3 spells CASRPGQGFGYTF. DNA for the CDR3: TGTGCCAGTAGACCGGGACAGGGGTTTGGCTACACCTTC.

J is TRBJ2-6 and V is TRBV29-1; D call uncertain. This CDR3 has 14 amino acids. Germline-derived CDR1 and CDR2 are SQVTM and ANQGSEA. V lost 6 bases and J 2 bases, leaving 11 bases between the germline ends. In DNA, the CDR3 is TGCAGCGTCCTTGTTCCCCCTGGGGCCAACGTCCTGACTTTC. This sequence encodes CSVLVPPGANVLTF.

This chain uses TRBV6-1 with TRBJ1-2; the D is unclear. CDR3 size: 14 residues. V lost 5 bases to trimming and J lost 0 bases, with 10 bases between them. From germline, CDR1 is MNHNS and CDR2 SASEGT. Here the CDR3 DNA reads TGTGCCAGCAGTTTGCTGGAGTCTAACTATGGCTACACCTTC. It yields the protein CASSLLESNYGYTF.

The chain joins TRBV25-1 to TRBJ2-1, with TRBD2 matching over 7 bases. The CDR3 is made up of 16 amino acids. Trimming at V came to 3 bases and at J to 7 bases, leaving 12 bases not matched to a gene. Germline lookup yields CDR1 MGHDK and CDR2 SYGVNS. CDR3 DNA: TGTGCCAGCAGTGAGCTCTTCAGCGGGGTGGGGAATGAGCAGTTCTTC. Residues: CASSELFSGVGNEQFF. Looking up the rest from reference TRBV25-1 and TRBJ2-1 gives the full variable domain: EADIYQTPRYLVIGTGKKITLECSQTMGHDKMYWYQQDPGMELHLIHYSYGVNSTEKGDLSSESTVSRIRTEHFPLTLESARPSHTSQYLCASSELFSGVGNEQFFGPGTRLTVL.

This chain uses TRBV6-5 with TRBJ1-1; D perhaps matches TRBD1 (5 bases). V dropped 4 bases and J dropped 3 bases, with 15 bases sitting between them. In germline, CDR1 is MNHEY, CDR2 SVGAGI. There are 15 residues in the CDR3. Here the CDR3 reads CASSSAGGRDTEAFF. As DNA, the CDR3 is TGTGCCAGCAGTTCCGCGGGGGGGAGGGACACTGAAGCTTTCTTT.

The gene calls are TRBV7-9 and TRBJ1-2; the D gene is possibly TRBD1 (5 bases). Looked up from germline, CDR1 is SEHNR and CDR2 is FQNEAQ (reference sequence). Trimming left V 4 bases short and J 4 bases short, with 10 bases between. The CDR3 has 13 residues. DNA for the CDR3: TGTGCCAGCAGCTCCGGGACTTCCTATGGCTACACCTTC. Its protein is CASSSGTSYGYTF.

The chain is built from TRBV7-9 and TRBJ1-4; tentative D call: TRBD1 (5 bases). The CDR3 is 16 residues long. From germline, CDR1 is SEHNR and CDR2 FQNEAQ (reference sequence). V lost 5 bases to trimming and J lost 7 bases, with 20 bases between them. CDR3 nucleotides: TGTGCCAGCAGCCCCCCTGTAGGGGTTCGTAGTGAAAAACTGTTTTTT. This sequence encodes CASSPPVGVRSEKLFF. Supplemented by reference TRBV7-9 and TRBJ1-4, the full variable domain reads DTGVSQNPRHKITKRGQNVTFRCDPISEHNRLYWYRQTLGQGPEFLTYFQNEAQLEKSRLLSDRFSAERPKGSFSTLEIQRTEQGDSAMYLCASSPPVGVRSEKLFFGSGTQLSVL.

This chain joins TRBV7-2 and TRBJ1-5, with D maybe TRBD1 (5 bases). Germline loops: CDR1 SGHTA, CDR2 FQGNSA. CDR3 length: 16 residues. The ends were cut back, 1 base at V and 5 bases at J, with 15 bases in the middle. The CDR3, as DNA: TGTGCCAGCAGCTTAGTCGCAGGGAGGGGAGATCAGCCCCAGCATTTT. Translation: CASSLVAGRGDQPQHF.

This clone occurred once. J is TRBJ2-6 and V is TRBV5-1; unclear D gene. V lost 4 bases and J 4 bases, leaving 6 bases between the germline ends. This CDR3 region has 13 residues. CDR1 and CDR2 from the germline V gene are SGHRS and YFSETQ. The CDR3 DNA is TGCGCCAGCAGCCGTGAGGGGGCCAACGTCCTGACTTTC. Its protein is CASSREGANVLTF.

The chain uses TRBV4-2 and TRBJ2-6; 7 bases line up with TRBD2. CDR3 size: 18 residues. V trimming: 4 bases; J trimming: 0 bases; junction bases outside the gene matches: 9. Germline CDR1 reads LGHNA; CDR2 reads YNFKEQ. The CDR3 protein is CASSPGERGDSGANVLTF. CDR3 bases: TGTGCCAGCAGCCCCGGGGAGCGGGGCGACTCTGGGGCCAACGTCCTGACTTTC.

This clone was picked up one time. The genes are TRBV7-6 and TRBJ2-3, with 8 bases aligning to TRBD2. V gave up 1 base and J gave up 6 bases; unmatched junction bases: 9. In germline, CDR1 is SGHVS, CDR2 FNYEAQ. The CDR3 covers 16 residues. The CDR3 DNA is TGTGCCAGCAGCTTAGAGTCCGGGGGGGCAACGGATACGCAGTATTTT. This translates into CASSLESGGATDTQYF.

The J gene is TRBJ2-7, the V gene TRBV7-3; 7 positions agree with TRBD2. V dropped 2 bases and J dropped 4; count of bases not matched to a gene: 2. The germline CDR1 and CDR2 sequences are SGHTA and FQGTGA. The CDR3 is made up of 13 amino acids. The CDR3 region has the DNA TGTGCCAGCAGCTTAGACGGGGGGTACGAGCAGTACTTC. Translating it yields CASSLDGGYEQYF.

The rearrangement links TRBV6-5 to TRBJ2-2; tentatively, D is TRBD1 (5 bases). V dropped 2 bases and J dropped 3 bases, with 13 bases sitting between them. Germline CDR1 MNHEY, CDR2 SVGAGI. The CDR3 has 16 residues. DNA of the CDR3: TGTGCCAGCAGTTACAATGCAGGGCTTCACACCGGGGAGCTGTTTTTT. It yields the protein CASSYNAGLHTGELFF.

The chain carries TRBV5-5 and TRBJ2-7; 9 bases map to TRBD1. The CDR3 runs 16 residues. The germline gives CDR1 SGHKS, CDR2 YYEKEE (reference sequence). Germline trimming cut 0 bases from V and 3 bases from J; bases unmatched to any gene: 7. The CDR3 DNA follows: TGTGCCAGCAGCTTGGAGGACAGGGGATACATCTACGAGCAGTACTTC. Its translation: CASSLEDRGYIYEQYF. Based on the CDR3 plus reference TRBV5-5 and TRBJ2-7, the full variable domain is DAGVTQSPTHLIKTRGQQVTLRCSPISGHKSVSWYQQVLGQGPQFIFQYYEKEERGRGNFPDRFSARQFPNYSSELNVNALLLGDSALYLCASSLEDRGYIYEQYFGPGTRLTVT.

This clone was detected once. This chain links TRBV7-2 with TRBJ2-5, with TRBD2 identical over 12 bases. CDR3 length: 17 residues. V dropped 4 bases and J dropped 7; count of bases not matched to a gene: 13. The V gene's germline CDR1 is SGHTA and CDR2 FQGNSA. CDR3 protein: CASSYGGTSGGTGTQYF. In DNA, the CDR3 is TGTGCCAGCAGCTATGGGGGAACTAGCGGGGGGACCGGGACCCAGTACTTC.

The V gene is TRBV7-8, the J gene TRBJ2-1; D not resolved. The CDR3 contains 16 residues. The germline V and J ends were trimmed by 1 base and 4 bases, with 14 bases remaining between them. Germline lookup yields CDR1 SGHVS and CDR2 FQNEAQ. The CDR3 nucleotides are TGTGCCAGCAGCTTAGTCGCAGGTCTTGGTTACAATGAGCAGTTCTTC. It codes for CASSLVAGLGYNEQFF.

This sequence joins TRBV6-5 and TRBJ1-5, with D unclear. The CDR3 is made up of 11 amino acids. Between the trimmed V and J ends, which lost 5 bases and 11 bases, there was a span of 10 bases. The germline V gene encodes CDR1 MNHEY and CDR2 SVGAGI. The chain's CDR3 is CASSEYEAQHF. CDR3 nucleotides: TGTGCCAGCAGTGAGTATGAAGCCCAGCATTTT.

V and J are TRBV11-3 and TRBJ2-7; TRBD2 matches at 10 bases. Germline V gene data show CDR1 as SGHNT and CDR2 as YENEEA. V shed 1 base, J shed 7 bases, and the junction held 7 bases outside the gene matches. This CDR3 is 15 amino acids long. The CDR3 sequence: CASSLGSGRAEEQYF. The CDR3 nucleotides read TGTGCCAGCAGCTTAGGAAGCGGGAGGGCCGAGGAGCAGTACTTC. The variable domain in full, completed from reference TRBV11-3 and TRBJ2-7, reads EAGVVQSPRYKIIEKKQPVAFWCNPISGHNTLYWYLQNLGQGPELLIRYENEEAVDDSQLPKDRFSAERLKGVDSTLKIQPAELGDSAVYLCASSLGSGRAEEQYFGPGTRLTVT.

This chain links TRBV7-2 with TRBJ2-7; 7 bases align to TRBD2. V was pared by 5 bases and J by 0 bases, with 7 bases of the junction left unmatched. The length of the CDR3 is 15 residues. Germline V gene data show CDR1 as SGHTA and CDR2 as FQGNSA. CDR3 sequence: CASSPSGRFSYEQYF. The DNA of the CDR3 is TGTGCCAGCAGCCCTAGCGGCCGCTTCTCCTACGAGCAGTACTTC.

The rearrangement uses TRBV4-3 and TRBJ1-2, with D unresolved. The germline V gene has CDR1 LGHNA and CDR2 YSLEER. The CDR3 extends over 13 amino acids. V lost 1 base to trimming and J lost 7 bases, with 10 bases between them. CDR3 amino acids: CASSQVPESGYTF. The CDR3 bases are TGCGCCAGCAGCCAAGTACCAGAATCTGGCTACACCTTC.

CDR3 loop: CASSQREGAGQETQYF. In nucleotides, the CDR3 is TGTGCCAGCAGCCAGCGTGAGGGGGCCGGACAAGAGACCCAGTACTTC. The chain employs TRBV4-2 and TRBJ2-5, with 7 bases fitting TRBD1. In germline, CDR1 is LGHNA, CDR2 YNFKEQ. Germline trimming cut 3 bases from V and 2 bases from J; bases unmatched to any gene: 9. The CDR3 length is 16 residues.

In the case of this clone: The sample has other DNA sequences that encode this CDR3 too. The genes are TRBV4-1 and TRBJ1-6; no definite D call. V lost 3 bases and J 0 bases, leaving 15 bases between the germline ends. This CDR3 is 18 amino acids long. Germline CDR1 reads MGHRA; CDR2 reads YSYEKL. CDR3 DNA sequence: TGCGCCAGCAGCCAGGATCCGGGGAGGAGCTCCTATAATTCACCCCTCCACTTT. This sequence encodes CASSQDPGRSSYNSPLHF.

This chain uses TRBV29-1 with TRBJ1-2; unclear D gene. The CDR3 is 12 residues long. Germline-derived CDR1 and CDR2 are SQVTM and ANQGSEA. V dropped 6 bases and J dropped 2 bases, with 10 bases sitting between them. The CDR3 coding sequence is TGCAGCGTCTCAGACGGGAACTATGGCTACACCTTC. Translating gives CSVSDGNYGYTF.

This chain links TRBV7-2 with TRBJ1-5, with 10 bases lining up with TRBD1. V shed 5 bases and J 3 bases; nucleotides not matched to a gene: 4. This CDR3 has 15 amino acids. The germline V gene has CDR1 SGHTA and CDR2 FQGNSA. CDR3 sequence (DNA): TGTGCCAGCAGCAGGGGACAGGGGATCAATCAGCCCCAGCATTTT. It specifies CASSRGQGINQPQHF.

This clone has more than one count but fewer than ten. This sequence joins TRBV10-3 and TRBJ1-5, with D possibly matching TRBD1 (5 bases). This CDR3 spans 16 amino acids. Germline V lookup: CDR1 ENHRY, CDR2 SYGVKD. The germline V and J ends were trimmed by 2 bases and 5 bases, with 16 bases remaining between them. CDR3 sequence: CAISEAWGGRDQPQHF. For the CDR3, the DNA is TGTGCCATCAGTGAGGCGTGGGGGGGGAGGGATCAGCCCCAGCATTTT.

V usage is TRBV11-2 and J usage is TRBJ2-1, with 7 bases fitting TRBD1. The CDR3 is 14 residues long. Trimming removed 5 bases from V and 4 bases from J; junction bases left unmatched: 5. Germline assignment: CDR1 SGHAT and CDR2 FQNNGV. CDR3 sequence (DNA): TGTGCCAGCAGCCCGTGGACAGGATACAATGAGCAGTTCTTC. This codes for CASSPWTGYNEQFF.

The chain uses TRBV27 and TRBJ2-3, with 8 bases matching TRBD2. The ends lost 0 bases at V and 1 base at J; junction bases unmatched: 15. The germline V gene has CDR1 MNHEY and CDR2 SMNVEV (reference sequence). This CDR3 comprises 20 residues. The CDR3 coding sequence is TGTGCCAGCAGTTTATCCCCCCCCGGCGGGAGGCTACCTGGCACAGATACGCAGTATTTT. Its translation: CASSLSPPGGRLPGTDTQYF.